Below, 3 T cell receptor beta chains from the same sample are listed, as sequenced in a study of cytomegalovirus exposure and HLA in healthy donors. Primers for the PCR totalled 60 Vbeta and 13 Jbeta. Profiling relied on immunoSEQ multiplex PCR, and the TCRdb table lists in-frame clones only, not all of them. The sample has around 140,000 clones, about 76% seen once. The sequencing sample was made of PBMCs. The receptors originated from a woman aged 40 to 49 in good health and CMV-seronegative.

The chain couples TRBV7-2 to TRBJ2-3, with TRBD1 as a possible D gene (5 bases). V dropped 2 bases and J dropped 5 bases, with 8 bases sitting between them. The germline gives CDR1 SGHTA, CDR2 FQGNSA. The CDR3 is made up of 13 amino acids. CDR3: CASSLLQGDTQYF. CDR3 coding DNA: TGTGCCAGCAGCTTACTCCAGGGAGATACGCAGTATTTT.

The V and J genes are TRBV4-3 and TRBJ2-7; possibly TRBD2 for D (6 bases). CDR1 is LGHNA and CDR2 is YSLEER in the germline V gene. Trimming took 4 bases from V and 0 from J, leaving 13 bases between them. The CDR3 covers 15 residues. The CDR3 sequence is CASSPGPAGSYEQYF. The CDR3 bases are TGCGCCAGCAGCCCGGGACCAGCGGGCTCCTACGAGCAGTACTTC.

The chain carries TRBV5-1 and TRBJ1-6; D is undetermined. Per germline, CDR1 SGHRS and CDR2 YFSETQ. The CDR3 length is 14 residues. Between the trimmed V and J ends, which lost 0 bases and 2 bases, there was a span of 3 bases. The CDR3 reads CASSLATYNSPLHF. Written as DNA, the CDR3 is TGCGCCAGCAGCTTGGCCACCTATAATTCACCCCTCCACTTT.